These T cell receptor beta chains were read from a single sample in a study of CD8 T cells in ankylosing spondylitis. TCRdb reprocessed the 5' RACE reads via MiXCR and lists one record per CDR3 protein. The sample carries a few hundred thousand distinct CDR3 sequences, about 10% recorded once. The sequenced sample consisted of blood, either unsorted or a sorted T cell fraction (not recorded which). Every receptor here comes from a male donor with ankylosing spondylitis or in good health (not recorded which). The CDR3 runs from the conserved cysteine through the conserved F or W. The D gene is left open where the match is weak. Not every row has a clone size; where given, it reads once, few, many or a size class.

clone_size d_call j_call cdr3_length v_call cdr3_nt cdr3_aa
. . TRBJ2-1 15 TRBV5-1 TGCGCCAGCAGCTTAACCGGGAACCAATACAATGAGCAGTTCTTC CASSLTGNQYNEQFF
many . TRBJ2-1 15 TRBV28 TGTGCCAGCAGTCCCCCAGGGGTAGTACGCAATGAGCAGTTCTTC CASSPPGVVRNEQFF
many . TRBJ2-3 14 TRBV28 TGTGCCAGCATGCACAGGCCTAGCACAGATACGCAGTATTTT CASMHRPSTDTQYF
many . TRBJ2-2 14 TRBV5-5 TGTGCCAGCAGTTTAGGGGTGAACACCGGGGAGCTGTTTTTT CASSLGVNTGELFF
few . TRBJ2-2 16 TRBV7-2 TGTGCCAGCAGCTTAATAGTTAATCCGGCGGCCGGGGAGCTGTTTTTT CASSLIVNPAAGELFF
few . TRBJ1-2 16 TRBV28 TGTGCCAGCCATCCCCGGTCAGTCCTACACAGCTATGGCTACACCTTC CASHPRSVLHSYGYTF
. . TRBJ2-3 16 TRBV25-1 TGTGCCAGCAGTGGGTTAGGAAGAGCTAGCACAGATACGCAGTATTTT CASSGLGRASTDTQYF
many TRBD1 TRBJ2-2 15 TRBV20-1 TGCAGTGCTATTAAAGGGGGCATGAACACCGGGGAGCTGTTTTTT CSAIKGGMNTGELFF
many . TRBJ1-6 13 TRBV6-5 TGTGCCAGCAGTTCGGAGAATAATTCACCCCTCCACTTT CASSSENNSPLHF
many . TRBJ2-2 12 TRBV7-9 TGTGCCAGCAGCTCTTACACCGGGGAGCTGTTTTTT CASSSYTGELFF
few TRBD1 TRBJ2-7 15 TRBV28 TGTGCCAGCAGTTTACTAGGGACAGGGGAGTACGAGCAGTACTTC CASSLLGTGEYEQYF
many . TRBJ2-1 15 TRBV6-1 TGTGCCAGCAGTGCCGAAACCCCCGCCTACAATGAGCAGTTCTTC CASSAETPAYNEQFF
. . TRBJ1-4 15 TRBV6-5 TGTGCCAGCAGTTACTCGACCAGGGGTGATGAAAAACTGTTTTTT CASSYSTRGDEKLFF
many . TRBJ1-2 15 TRBV5-1 TGCGCCAGCAGCTTGGGAACGGGTACTAACTATGGCTACACCTTC CASSLGTGTNYGYTF
. . TRBJ2-5 15 TRBV12-5 TGTGCTAGTGGTTTGACTGGACTGAGGGCAGAGACCCAGTACTTC CASGLTGLRAETQYF
many . TRBJ1-1 12 TRBV20-1 TGCAGTGCTAGAGATGGTACAGGTGGGGCTTTCTTT CSARDGTGGAFF
many TRBD1 TRBJ1-5 14 TRBV20-1 TGCAGTGCGCCCGGGACAGGGGGCAATCAGCCCCAGCATTTT CSAPGTGGNQPQHF
once . TRBJ1-2 13 TRBV20-1 TGCAGTGCTAGAGATATAGGAGACTATGGCTACACCTTC CSARDIGDYGYTF
many . TRBJ2-1 15 TRBV12-3/TRBV12-4 TGTGCCAGCGACCCCACGGGAGAGGCTAGTGCTGAGCAGTTCTTC CASDPTGEASAEQFF
many . TRBJ1-5 11 TRBV29-1 TGCAGCGTCGAGTGGCAGGGGTTACAGCATTTT CSVEWQGLQHF
many . TRBJ2-7 14 TRBV4-1 TGCGCCAGCAAACCGGACAGATCAACCTACGAGCAGTACTTC CASKPDRSTYEQYF
few TRBD2 TRBJ2-2 15 TRBV6-1 TGTGCCAGCAGTGGCGGGAGGGCCTCCCCCGGGGAGCTGTTTTTT CASSGGRASPGELFF
many . TRBJ2-2 16 TRBV20-1 TGCAGTGCTAAATATCTAGGGGCGCCCGACACCGGGGAGCTGTTTTTT CSAKYLGAPDTGELFF
. . TRBJ2-7 20 TRBV14 TGTGCCAGCAGCCAACGAAGTTCCGGGACCGAGTTCTGGGAATGCTACGAGCAGTACTTC CASSQRSSGTEFWECYEQYF
many . TRBJ1-3 15 TRBV5-1 TGCGCCAGCAGCTTGAGTGGGGAAACTGGAAACACCATATATTTT CASSLSGETGNTIYF
many . TRBJ1-5 15 TRBV7-9 TGTGCCAGCAGCCCACAGGGTTTTAGGGATCAGCCCCAGCATTTT CASSPQGFRDQPQHF
many TRBD2 TRBJ2-7 14 TRBV29-1 TGCAGCGTTAAAGGACTAGCGGTCAACTACGAGCAGTACTTC CSVKGLAVNYEQYF
few TRBD1 TRBJ1-1 19 TRBV5-1 TGCGCCAGCAGCTTGTTTGCCGGATCAAAGGGACAGATGAACACTGAAGCTTTCTTT CASSLFAGSKGQMNTEAFF
few . TRBJ2-3 13 TRBV28 TGTGCCAGCAGCCCTCAGGTTTTGGATACGCAGTATTTT CASSPQVLDTQYF
many . TRBJ2-7 15 TRBV5-5 TGTGCCAGCAGAGCCTTAGCCGGGAGCTCCTACGAGCAGTACTTC CASRALAGSSYEQYF
few . TRBJ2-7 15 TRBV14 TGTGCCAGCAGCCCTGGGGGCGGGGGTGCCCACGAGCAGTACTTC CASSPGGGGAHEQYF
. . TRBJ1-5 13 TRBV7-9 TGTGCCAGCAGCGCCGGACTTAATCAGCCCCAGCATTTT CASSAGLNQPQHF
few TRBD1 TRBJ1-1 14 TRBV10-1 TGCGCCAGCAGTGTGGGGACAGGGTCCACTGAAGCTTTCTTT CASSVGTGSTEAFF
. . TRBJ2-1 16 TRBV7-8 TGTGCCAGCAGCTTAGAACGTCCAGGGACGGAGAATGAGCAGTTCTTC CASSLERPGTENEQFF
. TRBD2 TRBJ2-2 15 TRBV5-1 TGCGCCAGCAGCTGGACTAGCGGGGACACCGGGGAGCTGTTTTTT CASSWTSGDTGELFF
. TRBD1 TRBJ2-4 15 TRBV11-3 TGTGCCAGCAGCTTAGGGACAGGGATCGGAAACATTCAGTACTTC CASSLGTGIGNIQYF
many TRBD1 TRBJ1-2 13 TRBV20-1 TGCAGTGCTCCGTCGACAGGGATCTATGGCTACACCTTC CSAPSTGIYGYTF
many . TRBJ2-3 17 TRBV4-1 TGCGCCAGCAGCCAAATAGCGGTGAGGGCCAACAAAGATACGCAGTATTTT CASSQIAVRANKDTQYF
. . TRBJ1-2 12 TRBV7-9 TGTGCCAGCAGCTCCAGGAACTATGGCTACACCTTC CASSSRNYGYTF
. TRBD1 TRBJ1-5 17 TRBV20-1 TGCTGTGCTAGACCCTCGACAGGGGTTGTAGGCAATCAGCCCCAGCATTTT CCARPSTGVVGNQPQHF
many TRBD1 TRBJ1-2 13 TRBV29-1 TGCAGCGCCTCAGGGGGCACTAACTATGGCTACACCTTC CSASGGTNYGYTF
many TRBD2 TRBJ2-5 16 TRBV6-1 TGTGCCAGCAGTGAAGGGTCGCTAGCGGGACAGGAGACCCAGTACTTC CASSEGSLAGQETQYF